This paragraph covers one TCR beta chain sequence. Authors' data handling: For nucleated cells, counts were estimated from reference gene primer amplification. TCRdb's copy holds only in-frame clones and misses some; the assay was immunoSEQ multiplex PCR. That table gives V, J and clone size, and the DNA gave D and trimming. The sample has fewer than 250,000 clones, around 82% seen once. This sample stems from a study of blood T cell repertoires in COVID-19. The sample was PBMCs or T cells enriched from blood (not recorded which). The sequence was obtained from a woman aged 40-49 years with acute COVID-19.

The chain's CDR3 is CASSFDYRSPNEKLFF. CDR3 nucleotide sequence: TGTGCCAGCAGTTTTGATTACAGATCTCCTAATGAAAAACTGTTTTTT. The chain links TRBV2 to TRBJ1-4, with D unclear. CDR1 is SNHLY and CDR2 is FYNNEI in the germline V gene. V was shortened by 5 bases and J by 3 bases, with 16 bases between the two germline ends. The CDR3 has 16 amino acids.